These T cell receptor beta chains were read from a single sample in a study of cytomegalovirus exposure and HLA in healthy donors. The data were produced by immunoSEQ multiplex PCR, yet TCRdb's version contains in-frame clones alone and is incomplete. This sample yields over 200,000 clones, of which about two thirds are seen a single time; around 2.6% belongs to the top ten. The specimen sequenced was PBMCs. These receptors all stem from a man aged 40-50 years in good health and CMV-seropositive. CDR3s include the opening cysteine and the closing phenylalanine or tryptophan. A D gene is named only where the DNA matches it firmly. Clone size, where shown, is once, few, many, or a class for clones that have expanded.

D	V	size	J	DNA	CDR3
.	TRBV28	.	TRBJ1-1	TGTGCCAGCATTCCTCTCCCTCGGGGGGGGGAAGGGATGAACACTGAAGCTTTCTTT	CASIPLPRGGEGMNTEAFF
.	TRBV5-6	few	TRBJ1-2	TGTGCCAGCAGCGCGCAGGGAAGTATGGGCTACACCTTC	CASSAQGSMGYTF
.	TRBV28	.	TRBJ1-1	TGTGCCAGCAGTTCTTACAGGCTCCCCATGAACACTGAAGCTTTCTTT	CASSSYRLPMNTEAFF
TRBD1	TRBV5-6	.	TRBJ2-7	TGTGCCAGCAGGCGAGCCGGGACAGGGGACCACGAGCAGTACTTC	CASRRAGTGDHEQYF
.	TRBV7-8	.	TRBJ2-1	TGTGCCAGCAGCGGGGGGGCGGGCAATGAGCAGTTCTTC	CASSGGAGNEQFF
.	TRBV7-6	once	TRBJ1-2	TGTGCCAGCAGCTCACTTCCGGAGGAATATGGCTACACCTTC	CASSSLPEEYGYTF
.	TRBV27	.	TRBJ2-3	TGTGCCAGCAGTTTATGGGAACCAGGGGCCTGGGGCACAGATACGCAGTATTTT	CASSLWEPGAWGTDTQYF
.	TRBV7-9	.	TRBJ1-2	TGTGCCAGCAGCTTCGGTATTTATGGCTACACCTTC	CASSFGIYGYTF
.	TRBV28	.	TRBJ1-6	TGTGCCAGCAGTTCCTTATACCAGGGTCTGGGATCACCCCTCCACTTT	CASSSLYQGLGSPLHF
.	TRBV11-2	.	TRBJ2-2	TGTGCCAGCAGCTCGGGACTTTCCACCGGGGAGCTGTTTTTT	CASSSGLSTGELFF
TRBD1	TRBV7-2	.	TRBJ1-2	TGTGCCAGCAGCCTACAGGGGGGACAGGGAATTGGCAGCTACACCTTC	CASSLQGGQGIGSYTF
.	TRBV5-1	.	TRBJ1-4	TGCGCCAGCAGCTTCCCCGAGGGAGCTGGAAAACTGTTTTTT	CASSFPEGAGKLFF
TRBD1	TRBV27	.	TRBJ2-1	TGTGCCAGCAGCCCTCGGACAGGGGGCTGGGATGAGCAGTTCTTC	CASSPRTGGWDEQFF
.	TRBV19	.	TRBJ2-3	TGTGCCAGTAGAGGGCGGGGCTTCACAGATACGCAGTATTTT	CASRGRGFTDTQYF
.	TRBV5-8	few	TRBJ1-2	TGTGCCAGCAGACCTTCGAACAGGAACTATGGCTACACCTTC	CASRPSNRNYGYTF
TRBD2	TRBV11-2	.	TRBJ2-1	TGTGCCAGCAGCCTAACTAGCGGGGGCTACAATGAGCAGTTCTTC	CASSLTSGGYNEQFF
.	TRBV15	once	TRBJ2-3	TGTGCCACCAGCCGCGGGGGCAGCACAGATACGCAGTATTTT	CATSRGGSTDTQYF
.	TRBV6-1	.	TRBJ2-1	TGTGCCAGCAGTGATCTCAGGGTTGATGAGCAGTTCTTC	CASSDLRVDEQFF
.	TRBV27	.	TRBJ1-4	TGTGCCAGCAGTTTATTCCGGACACCTTTTGAAAAACTGTTTTTT	CASSLFRTPFEKLFF
.	TRBV29-1	.	TRBJ2-7	TGCAGCGTGCTACAGGGCTACGAGCAGTACTTC	CSVLQGYEQYF
TRBD1	TRBV7-9	.	TRBJ2-7	TGTGCCAGCACCAGGGACAGTGCCTACGAGCAGTACTTC	CASTRDSAYEQYF
.	TRBV2	.	TRBJ2-5	TGTGCCAGCAGTGCGGGACATAAGCCCCAAGAGACCCAGTACTTC	CASSAGHKPQETQYF